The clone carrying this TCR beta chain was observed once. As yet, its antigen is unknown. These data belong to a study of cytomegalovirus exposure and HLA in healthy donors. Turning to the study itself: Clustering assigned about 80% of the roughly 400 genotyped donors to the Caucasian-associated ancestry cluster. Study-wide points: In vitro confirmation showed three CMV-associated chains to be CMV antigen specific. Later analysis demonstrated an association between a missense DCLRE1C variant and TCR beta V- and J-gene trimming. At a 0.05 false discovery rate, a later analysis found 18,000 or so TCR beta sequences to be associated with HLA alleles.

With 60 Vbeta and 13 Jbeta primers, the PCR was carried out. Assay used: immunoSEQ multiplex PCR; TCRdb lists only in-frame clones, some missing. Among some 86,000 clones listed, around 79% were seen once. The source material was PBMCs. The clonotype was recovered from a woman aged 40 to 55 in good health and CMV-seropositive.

CDR3 loop: CATRDRVNYGYTF. DNA of the CDR3: TGTGCCACCAGGGACAGGGTCAACTATGGCTACACCTTC. The chain joins TRBV27 to TRBJ1-2, with 9 nucleotides matching TRBD1. Germline trimming cut 10 bases from V and 2 bases from J; bases unmatched to any gene: 5. Germline V gene data show CDR1 as MNHEY and CDR2 as SMNVEV (reference sequence). The CDR3 covers 13 residues.